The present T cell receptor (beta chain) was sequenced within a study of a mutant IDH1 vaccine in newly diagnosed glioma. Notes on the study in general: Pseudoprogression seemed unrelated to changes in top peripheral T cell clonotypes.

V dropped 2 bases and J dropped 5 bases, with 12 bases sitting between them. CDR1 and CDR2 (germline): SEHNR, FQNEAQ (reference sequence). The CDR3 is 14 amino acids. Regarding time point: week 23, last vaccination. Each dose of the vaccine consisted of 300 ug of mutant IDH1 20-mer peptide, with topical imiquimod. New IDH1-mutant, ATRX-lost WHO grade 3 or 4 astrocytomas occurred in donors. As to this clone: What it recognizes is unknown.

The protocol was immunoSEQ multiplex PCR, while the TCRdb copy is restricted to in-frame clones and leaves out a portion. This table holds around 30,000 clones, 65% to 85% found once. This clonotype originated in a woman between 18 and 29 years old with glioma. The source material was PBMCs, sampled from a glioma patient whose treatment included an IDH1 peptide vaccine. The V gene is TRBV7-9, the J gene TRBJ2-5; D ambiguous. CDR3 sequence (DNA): TGTGCCAGCAGCTTACAGTTGATGGAGGAGACCCAGTACTTC. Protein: CASSLQLMEETQYF.